This section outlines one T cell receptor beta chain sequence together with its context. Its antigen is unidentified. The sample originates from a study of cytomegalovirus exposure and HLA in healthy donors. In the study overall: An earlier analysis found some 120 million unique TCR beta sequences from 200 million or so T cells.

Use of 60 Vbeta and 13 Jbeta primers characterized the PCR. Clones were sequenced by immunoSEQ multiplex PCR, and TCRdb holds only the in-frame ones, with some missing. The sample's table shows roughly 64,000 clones. Study results and caveats: Cytomegalovirus-associated status was assigned to fewer than 200 TCR beta chains.

V lost 3 bases to trimming and J lost 0 bases, with 18 bases between them. Germline V lookup: CDR1 SGDLS, CDR2 YYNGEE. This CDR3 has 17 amino acids. This receptor was obtained from a woman aged 18-30 years in good health and CMV-seronegative. V is TRBV9 and J is TRBJ1-1, with D possibly matching TRBD1 (5 bases). The material sequenced was PBMCs. The CDR3 here is CASSGRGDGNMNTEAFF. For the CDR3, the DNA is TGTGCCAGCAGCGGGAGGGGAGACGGAAACATGAACACTGAAGCTTTCTTT. Looking up the rest from reference TRBV9 and TRBJ1-1 gives the full variable domain: DSGVTQTPKHLITATGQRVTLRCSPRSGDLSVYWYQQSLDQGLQFLIQYYNGEERAKGNILERFSAQQFPDLHSELNLSSLELGDSALYFCASSGRGDGNMNTEAFFGQGTRLTVV.